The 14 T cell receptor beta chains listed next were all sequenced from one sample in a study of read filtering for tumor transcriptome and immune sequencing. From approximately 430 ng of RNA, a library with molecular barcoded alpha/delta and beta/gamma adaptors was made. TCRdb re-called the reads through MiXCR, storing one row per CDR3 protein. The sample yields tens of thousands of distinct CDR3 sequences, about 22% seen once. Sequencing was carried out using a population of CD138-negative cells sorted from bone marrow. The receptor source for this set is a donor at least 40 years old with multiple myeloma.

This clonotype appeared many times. CDR3 sequence: CASSQTLAGDYNEQFF. CDR3 DNA: TGCGCCAGCAGCCAGACTCTAGCGGGCGACTACAATGAGCAGTTCTTC. This chain links TRBV5-1 with TRBJ2-1, with TRBD2 identical over 8 bases. This CDR3 is 16 amino acids long. CDR1 is SGHRS and CDR2 is YFSETQ in the germline V gene. J gave up 3 bases and V 4 bases, and 9 bases lay outside the gene matches.

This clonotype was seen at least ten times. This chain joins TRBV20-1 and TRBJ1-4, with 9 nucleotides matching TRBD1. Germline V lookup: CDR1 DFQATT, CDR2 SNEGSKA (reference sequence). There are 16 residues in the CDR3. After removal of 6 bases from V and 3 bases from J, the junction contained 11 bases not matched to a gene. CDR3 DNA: TGCAGTGCCCCGGGACAGGGTAATTTGGCTAATGAAAAACTGTTTTTT. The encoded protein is CSAPGQGNLANEKLFF.

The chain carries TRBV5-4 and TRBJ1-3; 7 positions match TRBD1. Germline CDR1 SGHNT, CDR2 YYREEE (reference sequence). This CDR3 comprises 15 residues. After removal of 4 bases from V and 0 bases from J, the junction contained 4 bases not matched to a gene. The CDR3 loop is CASSKGQHSGNTIYF. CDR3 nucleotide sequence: TGTGCCAGCAGCAAGGGACAGCACTCTGGAAACACCATATATTTT.

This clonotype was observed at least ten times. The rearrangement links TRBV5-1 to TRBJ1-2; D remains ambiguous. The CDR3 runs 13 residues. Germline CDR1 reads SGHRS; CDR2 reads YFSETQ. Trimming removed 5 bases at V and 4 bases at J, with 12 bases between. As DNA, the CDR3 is TGCGCCAGCAGGCCCACAGAGTTCTATGGCTACACCTTC. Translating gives CASRPTEFYGYTF.

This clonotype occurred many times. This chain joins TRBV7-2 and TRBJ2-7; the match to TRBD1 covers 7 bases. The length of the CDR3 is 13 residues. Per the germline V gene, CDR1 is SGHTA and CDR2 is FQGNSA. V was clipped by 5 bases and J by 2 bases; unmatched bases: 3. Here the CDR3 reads CASSRQGTYEQYF. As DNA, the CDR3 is TGTGCCAGCAGCCGACAGGGCACCTACGAGCAGTACTTC.

The CDR3 DNA reads TGTGCCAGCAGTACACTACTTTCTAGCCGGAGCATTCAGTACTTC. This gives the protein CASSTLLSSRSIQYF. This chain links TRBV28 with TRBJ2-4, with D tentatively TRBD2 (5 bases). Germline V gives CDR1 MDHEN, CDR2 SYDVKM. This CDR3 is built from 15 residues. With 5 bases removed from V and 9 bases from J, the gap between germline ends came to 20 bases.

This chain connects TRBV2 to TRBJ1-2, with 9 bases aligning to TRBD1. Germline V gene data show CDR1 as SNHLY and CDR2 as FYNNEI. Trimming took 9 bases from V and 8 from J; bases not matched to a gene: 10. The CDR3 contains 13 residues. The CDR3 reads CARVERTGEGYTF. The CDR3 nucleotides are TGTGCCAGAGTGGAGAGGACAGGGGAAGGCTACACCTTC.

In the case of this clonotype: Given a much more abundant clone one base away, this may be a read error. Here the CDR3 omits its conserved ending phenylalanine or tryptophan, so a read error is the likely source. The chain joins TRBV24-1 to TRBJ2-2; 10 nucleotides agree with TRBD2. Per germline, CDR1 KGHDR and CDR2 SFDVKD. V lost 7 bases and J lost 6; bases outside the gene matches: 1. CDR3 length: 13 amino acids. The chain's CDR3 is CATRGTSAGELFS. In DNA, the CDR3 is TGTGCCACCAGGGGGACTAGCGCCGGGGAGCTGTTTTCT.

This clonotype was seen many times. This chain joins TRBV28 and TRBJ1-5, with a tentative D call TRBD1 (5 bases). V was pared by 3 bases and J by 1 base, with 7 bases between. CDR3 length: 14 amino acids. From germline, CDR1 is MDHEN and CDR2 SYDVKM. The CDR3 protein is CASSLRGSNQPQHF. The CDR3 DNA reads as TGTGCCAGCAGTTTGCGGGGGAGCAATCAGCCCCAGCATTTT.

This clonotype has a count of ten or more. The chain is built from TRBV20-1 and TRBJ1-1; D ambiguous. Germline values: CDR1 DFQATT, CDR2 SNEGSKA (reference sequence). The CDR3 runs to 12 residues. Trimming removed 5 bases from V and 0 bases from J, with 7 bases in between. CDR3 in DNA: TGCAGTGCTCCTTTTCTGAACACTGAAGCTTTCTTT. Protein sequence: CSAPFLNTEAFF.

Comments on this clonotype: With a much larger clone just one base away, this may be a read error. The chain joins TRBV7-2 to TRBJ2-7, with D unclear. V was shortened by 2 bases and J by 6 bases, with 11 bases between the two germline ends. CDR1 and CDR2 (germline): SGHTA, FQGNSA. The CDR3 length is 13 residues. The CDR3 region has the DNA TGTGCCAGCAGCTTAACGGGCAGGAGCGAGCAGTACTTC. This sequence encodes CASSLTGRSEQYF.

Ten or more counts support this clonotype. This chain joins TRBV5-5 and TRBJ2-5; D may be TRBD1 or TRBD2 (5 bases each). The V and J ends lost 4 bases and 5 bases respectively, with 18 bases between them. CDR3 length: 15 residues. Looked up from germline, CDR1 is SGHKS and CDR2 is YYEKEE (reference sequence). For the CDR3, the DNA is TGTGCCAGCAGCCGGGACGGGCCACAGAGGGAGACCCAGTACTTC. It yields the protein CASSRDGPQRETQYF.

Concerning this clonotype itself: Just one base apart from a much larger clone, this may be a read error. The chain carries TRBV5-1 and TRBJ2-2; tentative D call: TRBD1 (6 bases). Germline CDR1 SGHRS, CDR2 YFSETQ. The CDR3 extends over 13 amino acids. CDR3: CSSRLRGTGELFF. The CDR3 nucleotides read TGCTCCAGCAGGCTCAGGGGCACCGGGGAGCTGTTTTTT.

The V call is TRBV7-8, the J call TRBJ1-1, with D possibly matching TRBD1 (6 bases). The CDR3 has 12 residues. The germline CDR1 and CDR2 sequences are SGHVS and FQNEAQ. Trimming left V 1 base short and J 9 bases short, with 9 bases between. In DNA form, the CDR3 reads TGTGCCAGCAGCTTAGTTCAGGGGCAAGCTTTCTTT. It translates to CASSLVQGQAFF.